Sequencing of this T cell receptor beta chain was carried out in a study of blood T cells in healthy people across ages (dated by TCRdb to between 2014 and 2017). Notes on the research overall: In model experiments, template switching captured about one uniquely barcoded TCR beta cDNA molecule for every two T cells. The study measured age-related changes in TCR beta repertoire diversity using deep sequencing normalized with unique cDNA molecular identifiers. The donors were divided into four age groups: young (average around 16 years), middle-aged (almost 40), aged (about 60) and long-lived (about 79). The study analyzed two additional independent replicas of 1 million unique cDNA reads from the same blood draw for two donors, one aged 18 to 30 and one aged 80 or older. To avoid experimental bias, donors of different ages were randomly spread across the sequencing lanes.

V is reduced by 2 bases and J by 4 bases, leaving a spacing of 5 bases between them. Counted from cysteine to phenylalanine, this CDR3 has 11 amino acids. Solely the CDR3 DNA is kept, with 33 bases framed from the first base. CDR1 and CDR2 were assigned from the germline V gene (reference sequence) as DFQATT and SNEGSKA. The donors were 40 or so Caucasian individuals from Russia, aged roughly 6 to 90 years, who were systemically healthy. Approximately 9.3 milliliters of peripheral blood were collected from each donor into EDTA-treated Vacutainer tubes. PBMCs were isolated by Ficoll-Paque density-gradient centrifugation, with at least 6 million obtained per sample. Trizol reagent was used to extract total RNA from the PBMCs, yielding at least 6 micrograms per sample. For every donor, an aliquot of PBMCs went through flow cytometry to measure the percentages of naive CD45RAhigh/CD27high T cells. The paper as a whole reports these results and caveats: There was a strong correlation between observed TCR beta diversity and the percentage of naive T cells measured by flow cytometry. Conclusive comparison of naive and antigen-experienced compartments was prevented by the profiling of bulk unsorted PBMCs. Estimates of total diversity from one million sequenced T cells were regarded as lower bounds and underestimates. Observed TCR beta diversity per million T cells fell roughly linearly with age, and a significant reduction was already apparent by age around 40. Because the CMV infection status of the donors was unknown, age-related changes in expanded clonotypes may potentially have been confounded. The long-lived group showed more naive CD4+ T cells, fewer expanded clones and increased TCR diversity than the aged group, suggesting age selection.

A remark on this clonotype: Its antigen is unknown. No base-level quality is on record; no much larger clone is a single base apart.

Libraries were made using 5' RACE. Instrument on record: Illumina HiSeq 2500. A second roughly 6 to 11 cycle PCR used a sample-barcoded 5' primer and a J-beta primer mix. A template-switch 5' adaptor carrying 12 random nucleotides introduced a unique molecular identifier onto each TCR beta cDNA molecule. At least 2.5 million CDR3-containing paired-end reads were obtained from each sample. First-strand cDNA was synthesized from all RNA with the Mint cDNA synthesis kit, primed by a TRBC-specific oligonucleotide. All cDNA was treated with uracil-DNA glycosylase and then went through a first 18-cycle PCR with the universal primers M1SS and BC2_uni_R. In the original analysis: For normalization, 1 million high-quality reads, each with a distinct molecular identifier, were randomly selected from each sample. Reads with shared molecular identifiers were discarded instead of being binned into consensus sequences. MiTCR, set to a Q25 quality threshold and the strictest error-elimination algorithm, was used for CDR3 identification, clonotype clustering and error correction. A nonparametric unseen species model with Euler transformation was used to estimate a lower bound on total TCR beta diversity. TCRdb trimmed public reads at Q25 via fastp, called clones via MiXCR and kept in-frame beta chains. For every CDR3 protein sequence, its rows merge into one entry that carries the most common genes and DNA. TCRdb, not the original authors, processed these V and J calls. This sample holds 250,000 to 300,000 distinct CDR3 sequences; 27% were observed only once. The ten most abundant clones make up about 30% of the sample.

Source material: blood. The origin of this receptor is a woman in her 70s in good health. Here the chain combines TRBV20-1 and TRBJ1-1; there is no confident call for the D gene. The CDR3: CSARLGTEAFF. The sequenced DNA: TGCAGTGCTAGACTTGGCACTGAAGCTTTCTTT.